Detailed here is one TCR beta chain. These data belong to a study of sequential checkpoint blockade in melanoma. Looking at the study overall: Arm A got nivolumab then ipilimumab; arm B the reverse, 1:1. Each arm's sequence ended with maintenance nivolumab.

The CDR3 has 18 residues. V was cut by 0 bases and J by 4 bases, with 18 bases left in between. Germline V gene data show CDR1 as SGHTA and CDR2 as FQGNSA. Treatment given: randomized to nivolumab then ipilimumab (arm A) or the reverse (arm B). Patients had received no earlier DNA-damaging chemotherapy. Live CD3+CD8+ CD19− CD56− cells were sorted from PBMCs. Sequencing was performed with immunoSEQ multiplex PCR; in TCRdb, only in-frame clones are kept and a portion is missing. The table records under 15,000 clones, roughly four fifths of them present only once. Source: CD8+ T cells sorted from blood (inferred from file names), taken from a patient given nivolumab and ipilimumab in sequence. This TCR came from a human donor with melanoma. The chain couples TRBV7-2 to TRBJ2-2; tentative D call: TRBD2 (6 bases). The CDR3 region is CASSLARERLGGTGELFF. The CDR3 DNA reads TGTGCCAGCAGCTTAGCGAGGGAGAGACTAGGAGGCACCGGGGAGCTGTTTTTT.